These 21 T cell receptor beta chains were sequenced from one sample in a study of T cell changes during pregnancy in multiple sclerosis. The table came from immunoSEQ multiplex PCR; TCRdb's copy has only in-frame clones and leaves some out. The sample includes 45,000 to 55,000 clones, around 93% of them seen just once. The sequences come from peripheral blood, collected in the third trimester of pregnancy. All receptors derive from a female donor with multiple sclerosis, enrolled in a pregnancy study.

J is TRBJ1-5 and V is TRBV7-2, with 11 bases matching TRBD1. Germline V lookup: CDR1 SGHTA, CDR2 FQGNSA. The CDR3 runs to 15 residues. V shed 6 bases and J 7 bases; nucleotides not matched to a gene: 8. The CDR3 region has the DNA TGTGCCAGCAGTTCCTACCGGGACAGGGGGCAGCCCCAGCATTTT. It encodes CASSSYRDRGQPQHF.

The chain joins TRBV5-1 to TRBJ2-5; 10 positions agree with TRBD1. Near its end, the DNA agrees better with TRBJ2-7, so the J call may be wrong. Germline CDR1 reads SGHRS; CDR2 reads YFSETQ. The CDR3 length is 13 residues. Here the CDR3 DNA reads TGCGCCAGCAGGAATGGGACAGGGGTCGAGCAGTACTTC. Amino acids: CASRNGTGVEQYF.

CDR3 region: CARSPGYGYTF. In DNA form, the CDR3 reads TGTGCCAGAAGCCCGGGGTATGGCTACACCTTC. The chain links TRBV5-3 to TRBJ1-2; D gene ambiguous. TRBV5-3 is reported as an ORF; its role is uncertain. Trimming took 4 bases from V and 5 from J, leaving 6 bases between them. The CDR3 length is 11 residues.

The chain has TRBV15 and TRBJ2-5, with 7 positions matching TRBD2. Germline assignment: CDR1 LNHNV and CDR2 YYDKDF (reference sequence). The CDR3 has 16 residues. Trimming cost V 5 bases and J 4 bases; bases outside gene matches: 13. For the CDR3, the DNA is TGTGCCACCAGCGTGTGGGGAGGGCCCTCGGGAGAGACCCAGTACTTC. It is translated as CATSVWGGPSGETQYF.

V gene TRBV6-4 combines with J gene TRBJ2-2; D is unclear. Germline CDR1 reads MRHNA; CDR2 reads SNTAGT. The CDR3 has 14 residues. The V gene lost 3 bases and the J gene lost 4 bases, with 9 bases spanning the gap. Here the CDR3 reads CASSEESATGELFF. The CDR3 region has the DNA TGTGCCAGCAGTGAGGAGTCGGCCACCGGGGAGCTGTTTTTT.

The rearrangement links TRBV7-9 to TRBJ2-7, with 7 bases matching TRBD1. Germline V lookup: CDR1 SEHNR, CDR2 FQNEAQ (reference sequence). CDR3 length: 14 amino acids. Unmatched junction bases numbered 7, after V lost 5 bases and J lost 3 bases. DNA for the CDR3: TGTGCCAGCAGCAATACAGGGGCCGTCTACGAGCAGTACTTC. Translation gives CASSNTGAVYEQYF.

The CDR3 sequence is CASSQDRGREQYF. CDR3 DNA: TGTGCCAGCAGCCAAGACAGGGGGCGCGAGCAGTACTTC. The J gene is TRBJ2-7, the V gene TRBV4-2, with 8 bases that match TRBD1. This CDR3 contains 13 residues. CDR1 is LGHNA, CDR2 YNFKEQ, per germline. Unmatched junction bases numbered 1, after V lost 0 bases and J lost 6 bases.

Written as DNA, the CDR3 is TGTGCCAGCAGCTTAGTCAGTTTCGGGCGGGCGAACACCGGGGAGCTGTTTTTT. Its translation is CASSLVSFGRANTGELFF. The chain recombines TRBV7-9 with TRBJ2-2; weak D call: TRBD2 (5 bases). The CDR3 is 18 amino acids. The V gene's germline CDR1 is SEHNR and CDR2 FQNEAQ (reference sequence). The V and J ends lost 1 base and 0 bases respectively, with 15 bases between them.

Concerning this clone itself: At one end, the junction sequence differs from germline, possibly due to a read error. Other DNA sequences within the sample encode an identical CDR3. The rearrangement uses TRBV7-6 and TRBJ2-7, with D possibly matching TRBD2 (6 bases). CDR3 length: 13 residues. CDR1 is SGHVS and CDR2 is FNYEAQ in the germline V gene. The CDR3 protein is CASSFGGPYEQYF. CDR3 nucleotide sequence: TGTGCCAGCAGCTTTGGAGGGCCCTACGAGCAATACTTC.

The chain combines TRBV29-1 with TRBJ2-7, with 12 bases lining up with TRBD1. The germline CDR1 and CDR2 sequences are SQVTM and ANQGSEA. V trimming: 6 bases; J trimming: 6 bases; junction bases outside the gene matches: 6. CDR3 size: 13 residues. The CDR3 nucleotides read TGCAGCGTCGCCGGGACAGGGGGCCTCGAGCAGTACTTC. It yields the protein CSVAGTGGLEQYF.

This chain joins TRBV7-9 and TRBJ2-5; 8 bases fit TRBD2. The CDR3 consists of 15 residues. After removal of 0 bases from V and 5 bases from J, the junction contained 5 bases not matched to a gene. The germline gives CDR1 SEHNR, CDR2 FQNEAQ (reference sequence). CDR3 bases: TGTGCCAGCAGCTTAGCCGGGGGGGTAAAGGAGACCCAGTACTTC. Amino acid sequence: CASSLAGGVKETQYF.

A single count supports this clone. V gene TRBV27 combines with J gene TRBJ2-1; D may be TRBD1 (6 bases). V was shortened by 8 bases and J by 7 bases, with 9 bases between the two germline ends. CDR3 size: 11 residues. Per the germline V gene, CDR1 is MNHEY and CDR2 is SMNVEV (reference sequence). The CDR3 is CASAQGNEQFF. The CDR3 DNA is TGTGCCAGCGCACAGGGTAATGAGCAGTTCTTC.

The V gene is TRBV30, the J gene TRBJ2-7; D is perhaps TRBD2 (6 bases). Germline values: CDR1 GTSNPN, CDR2 SVGIG (reference sequence). This CDR3 spans 14 amino acids. V lost 3 bases to trimming and J lost 3 bases, with 15 bases between them. The CDR3, as DNA: TGTGCCTGGAGCCCGGCTAGCGACGTCTACGAGCAGTACTTC. It encodes CAWSPASDVYEQYF.

The chain has TRBV7-9 and TRBJ2-4; weak D call: TRBD1 (6 bases). Germline loops: CDR1 SEHNR, CDR2 FQNEAQ (reference sequence). The CDR3 has 15 residues. The V end lost 1 base, the J end lost 9 bases, and 16 bases lay between the germline ends. Here the CDR3 reads CASSLEGDIFSIQYF. CDR3 DNA sequence: TGTGCCAGCAGCTTAGAGGGGGACATTTTCTCCATTCAGTACTTC.

The J gene is TRBJ1-1, the V gene TRBV5-6, with TRBD1 as a possible D gene (5 bases). The CDR3 has 13 residues. Trimming left V 2 bases short and J 2 bases short, with 7 bases between. Germline CDR1 and CDR2: SGHDT and YYEEEE. The CDR3 DNA is TGTGCCAGCAGCTTCAGGGTTAACACTGAAGCTTTCTTT. Its protein product is CASSFRVNTEAFF.

V and J are TRBV4-3 and TRBJ2-5; 12 bases match TRBD2. V shed 0 bases and J 1 base; nucleotides not matched to a gene: 12. Germline V gives CDR1 LGHNA, CDR2 YSLEER. This CDR3 spans 20 amino acids. CDR3 sequence reads: CASSQEVATSGSFAQETQYF. DNA of the CDR3: TGCGCCAGCAGCCAAGAGGTGGCGACTAGCGGGAGCTTTGCCCAAGAGACCCAGTACTTC.

J is TRBJ2-6 and V is TRBV6-1, with TRBD1 identical over 9 bases. The J segment lost 0 bases and the V segment lost 6 bases, leaving 0 bases of the junction unmatched. Germline loops: CDR1 MNHNS, CDR2 SASEGT. This CDR3 region has 15 residues. The CDR3 DNA reads as TGTGCCAGCAGGACAGGGGGCTCTGGGGCCAACGTCCTGACTTTC. Its translation: CASRTGGSGANVLTF.

The chain joins TRBV2 to TRBJ1-1; 7 bases fit TRBD1. The CDR3 runs 12 residues. Germline values: CDR1 SNHLY, CDR2 FYNNEI. The trim removed 4 bases at V and 10 bases at J, leaving 6 bases unmatched. The CDR3 coding sequence is TGTGCCAGCAGTGTAGGACAGGTCGGAGCTTTCTTT. It specifies CASSVGQVGAFF.

This chain uses TRBV19 with TRBJ1-2; tentatively, D is TRBD1 (6 bases). Trimming shortened V by 6 bases and J by 0 bases, and 8 bases separated the two germline ends. CDR3 length: 13 residues. The germline V gene has CDR1 LNHDA and CDR2 SQIVND (reference sequence). The CDR3 DNA sequence: TGTGCCAGTAGGACAGGAACTAACTATGGCTACACCTTC. As protein: CASRTGTNYGYTF.

The rearrangement links TRBV11-2 to TRBJ1-1; TRBD1 agrees at 9 bases. Trimming removed 5 bases from V and 6 bases from J; junction bases left unmatched: 7. The CDR3 has 14 residues. The germline V gene encodes CDR1 SGHAT and CDR2 FQNNGV. This chain's CDR3 is CASSQQGARSEAFF. CDR3 nucleotide sequence: TGTGCCAGCAGCCAACAGGGGGCGCGTTCTGAAGCTTTCTTT.

This chain uses TRBV6-5 with TRBJ2-1; 9 nucleotides match TRBD1. The CDR3 has 15 residues. J lost 6 bases, V lost 5 bases, and 8 bases had no gene match. Germline loops: CDR1 MNHEY, CDR2 SVGAGI. The CDR3 loop reads CASSGRDRARNEQFF. The CDR3, as DNA: TGTGCCAGCAGTGGACGGGACAGGGCTCGCAATGAGCAGTTCTTC.